This passage covers 28 T cell receptor beta chains from one sample sequenced in a study of T-cell reconstitution after alpha-beta-depleted transplantation in children. Researchers prepared the TCRbeta library using unique molecular identifiers, the study reports. TCRdb used MiXCR to reprocess the PCR reads, holding one entry per CDR3 protein. The table records 450,000 to 550,000 distinct CDR3 sequences, 9.5% to 12% of them present only once. This specimen consisted of PBMCs, mostly from graft donor cells, obtained 180 days after TCRalphabeta/CD19-depleted stem cell transplant. The origin of the receptors is a female patient under 10 years old who had a stem cell transplant for aplastic anemia, so the T cells may come from the graft donor.

The V call is TRBV7-2, the J call TRBJ2-1, with a possible D match to TRBD1 (5 bases). There are 13 residues in the CDR3. V lost 5 bases to trimming and J lost 8 bases, with 13 bases between them. The germline CDR1 and CDR2 sequences are SGHTA and FQGNSA. CDR3 DNA: TGTGCCAGCAGCCCAGACAGTGTAGATGAGCAGTTCTTC. It codes for CASSPDSVDEQFF.

The chain carries TRBV27 and TRBJ2-7; 8 nucleotides match TRBD1. Unmatched junction bases numbered 3, after V lost 2 bases and J lost 3 bases. Germline loops: CDR1 MNHEY, CDR2 SMNVEV (reference sequence). The CDR3 has 14 residues. This chain's CDR3 is CASSLQDRVYEQYF. CDR3 nucleotide sequence: TGTGCCAGCAGTTTACAGGACAGGGTCTACGAGCAGTACTTC.

The V and J genes are TRBV5-1 and TRBJ1-2, with D maybe TRBD1 (5 bases). Trimming cost V 5 bases and J 4 bases, with 21 bases left between them. This CDR3 spans 16 amino acids. Germline values: CDR1 SGHRS, CDR2 YFSETQ. This chain's CDR3 is CASRAPGGGDRYGYTF. The CDR3 region has the DNA TGCGCCAGCAGGGCCCCCGGGGGGGGAGACCGCTATGGCTACACCTTC.

This clonotype was seen at least ten times. In DNA, the CDR3 is TGCGCCAGCAGCTCCAGGCCGGACGCAAGCTCTGGAAACACCATATATTTT. Its translation: CASSSRPDASSGNTIYF. The chain uses TRBV5-1 and TRBJ1-3; no clear D gene. The CDR3 is made up of 17 amino acids. Germline-derived CDR1 and CDR2 are SGHRS and YFSETQ. V lost 3 bases to trimming and J lost 0 bases, with 16 bases between them.

In its sample, this clonotype was seen a few times. The rearrangement links TRBV7-9 to TRBJ2-1; D may be TRBD1 or TRBD2 (5 bases each). V dropped 5 bases and J dropped 16 bases, with 21 bases sitting between them. The CDR3 covers 13 residues. Germline lookup yields CDR1 SEHNR and CDR2 FQNEAQ (reference sequence). The CDR3 loop is CASSITAPGPIFF. The DNA of the CDR3 is TGTGCCAGCAGCATTACAGCCCCGGGACCGATCTTCTTC.

V gene TRBV6-2 or TRBV6-3 combines with J gene TRBJ2-1; D is uncertain. This CDR3 is 12 amino acids long. V shed 0 bases and J shed 12 bases, with 9 bases lying between them. Germline values: CDR1 MNHEY, CDR2 SVGEGT. CDR3 amino acids: CASSYSSGRQFF. CDR3 DNA: TGTGCCAGCAGTTACTCGTCCGGTCGGCAGTTCTTC.

This chain links TRBV20-1 with TRBJ2-5; TRBD2 might be the D (5 bases). The germline V gene encodes CDR1 DFQATT and CDR2 SNEGSKA (reference sequence). The CDR3 runs to 15 residues. V dropped 0 bases and J dropped 4 bases, with 15 bases sitting between them. The CDR3 region has the DNA TGCAGTGCTAGAGATCTAGGGCTAGCTGCAGAGACCCAGTACTTC. The encoded protein is CSARDLGLAAETQYF.

The sample holds a few counts of this clonotype. The chain couples TRBV2 to TRBJ1-5; D is perhaps TRBD1 (6 bases). The CDR3 consists of 15 residues. With 5 bases removed from V and 0 bases from J, the gap between germline ends came to 11 bases. Germline V lookup: CDR1 SNHLY, CDR2 FYNNEI. The CDR3 sequence is CASSKQGTSNQPQHF. The DNA for the CDR3 is TGTGCCAGCAGTAAACAGGGAACTAGCAATCAGCCCCAGCATTTT.

This clonotype was seen only a few times. The chain carries TRBV10-3 and TRBJ2-2; D is unresolved. CDR1 and CDR2 (germline): ENHRY, SYGVKD. Trimming removed 4 bases from V and 1 base from J, with 4 bases in between. The CDR3 is 13 residues long. The CDR3 bases are TGTGCCATCAGTGGGCAGAACACCGGGGAGCTGTTTTTT. Translated: CAISGQNTGELFF.

V gene TRBV10-3 combines with J gene TRBJ2-3, with 9 bases fitting TRBD2. Germline CDR1 is ENHRY and CDR2 is SYGVKD. The CDR3 consists of 17 residues. The trim removed 2 bases at V and 0 bases at J, leaving 6 bases unmatched. As DNA, the CDR3 is TGTGCCATCAGTGAGGTACCCACTAGCGGGAGCACAGATACGCAGTATTTT. It encodes CAISEVPTSGSTDTQYF.

In its sample, this clonotype was seen a few times. V and J are TRBV20-1 and TRBJ1-1; weak D call: TRBD1 (5 bases). The V gene's germline CDR1 is DFQATT and CDR2 SNEGSKA (reference sequence). This CDR3 region has 12 residues. The ends were cut back, 5 bases at V and 11 bases at J, with 18 bases in the middle. The DNA for the CDR3 is TGCAGTGCTCCTGACAGCTTCCTCGGGGCTTTCTTT. This codes for CSAPDSFLGAFF.

This clonotype occurred a few times. The CDR3 here is CASSPEARRNEAFF. CDR3 bases: TGTGCCAGCAGCCCGGAGGCCAGGCGAAATGAAGCTTTCTTT. The rearrangement links TRBV5-5 to TRBJ1-1; D uncertain. Germline values: CDR1 SGHKS, CDR2 YYEKEE (reference sequence). Trimming stripped 4 bases from V and 7 bases from J, with 17 bases between. The CDR3 is 14 residues long.

V is TRBV7-8 and J is TRBJ2-1, with TRBD2 matching over 12 bases. This CDR3 is 18 amino acids long. V was pared by 0 bases and J by 1 base, with 4 bases of the junction left unmatched. CDR1 SGHVS and CDR2 FQNEAQ come from the germline V gene. For the CDR3, the DNA is TGTGCCAGCAGCTTAGCGCGACTAGCGGGGGTTTCCTACAATGAGCAGTTCTTC. It encodes CASSLARLAGVSYNEQFF.

The sample holds a few counts of this clonotype. This chain connects TRBV20-1 to TRBJ2-2, with D perhaps matching TRBD1 (5 bases). Germline assignment: CDR1 DFQATT and CDR2 SNEGSKA (reference sequence). This CDR3 comprises 15 residues. V was pared by 7 bases and J by 7 bases, with 22 bases between. Here the CDR3 DNA reads TGCAGTGTCCCAAGGGTGTGGGGCCCGGGCGGGGAGCTGTTTTTT. It encodes CSVPRVWGPGGELFF.

The rearrangement links TRBV20-1 to TRBJ2-7; D remains unclear. The CDR3 totals 12 residues. The germline V gene encodes CDR1 DFQATT and CDR2 SNEGSKA (reference sequence). Deletions cut 1 base from V and 2 bases from J, with 6 bases between. In nucleotides, the CDR3 is TGCAGTGCTAGAGCCAGGACCTACGAGCAGTACGTC. Translating it yields CSARARTYEQYV.

This clonotype has a handful of counts. The CDR3 DNA is TGTGCCAGCAGCTTCTTAACGGGACCGTTGTGGAGGGAGCAGTACTTC. This translates into CASSFLTGPLWREQYF. The gene calls are TRBV7-2 and TRBJ2-7; D might be TRBD1 or TRBD2, each matching 5 bases. Germline CDR1 is SGHTA and CDR2 is FQGNSA. The CDR3 totals 16 residues. V dropped 3 bases and J dropped 7 bases, with 22 bases sitting between them.

The chain is built from TRBV5-1 and TRBJ2-6; D is possibly TRBD1 or TRBD2 (6 bases each). Trimming stripped 1 base from V and 4 bases from J, with 12 bases between. This CDR3 comprises 16 residues. Germline V lookup: CDR1 SGHRS, CDR2 YFSETQ. The CDR3 bases are TGCGCCAGCAGCTTGAGGGGGGTGGAAGGGGCCAACGTCCTGACTTTC. The encoded protein is CASSLRGVEGANVLTF.

The rearrangement uses TRBV18 and TRBJ1-2; D gene ambiguous. Germline values: CDR1 KGHSH, CDR2 LQKENI. CDR3 size: 15 residues. The V end lost 3 bases, the J end lost 4 bases, and 15 bases lay between the germline ends. This chain's CDR3 is CASSPRESVAYGYTF. DNA for the CDR3: TGTGCCAGCTCACCTCGGGAGTCGGTGGCCTATGGCTACACCTTC.

Many counts were recorded for this clonotype. Here the CDR3 DNA reads TGCGCCAGCAGGACAGGGGATCGGTACACTGAAGCTTTCTTT. This sequence encodes CASRTGDRYTEAFF. The genes are TRBV5-1 and TRBJ1-1; 8 bases align to TRBD1. J lost 3 bases, V lost 5 bases, and 6 bases had no gene match. The CDR3 is made up of 14 amino acids. From germline, CDR1 is SGHRS and CDR2 YFSETQ.

The chain is built from TRBV27 and TRBJ2-7; TRBD2 agrees at 7 bases. The J segment lost 2 bases and the V segment lost 5 bases, leaving 12 bases of the junction unmatched. The germline V gene has CDR1 MNHEY and CDR2 SMNVEV (reference sequence). This CDR3 region has 16 residues. CDR3 in amino acids: CASSPLPAGLTYEQYF. CDR3 sequence (DNA): TGTGCCAGCAGTCCCCTACCAGCGGGACTCACCTACGAGCAGTACTTC.

In its sample, this clonotype was seen a few times. The gene calls are TRBV3-1 and TRBJ2-3; 9 bases align to TRBD2. Germline V CDR1 and CDR2: LGHDT, YNNKEL (reference sequence). The V segment lost 0 bases and the J segment 4 bases; nucleotides outside the gene matches: 11. The CDR3 runs 18 residues. The CDR3 sequence is CASSQDFVGGRASDTQYF. CDR3 DNA: TGTGCCAGCAGCCAAGATTTCGTTGGCGGGAGGGCCTCAGATACGCAGTATTTT.

This clonotype showed up many times. This chain links TRBV29-1 with TRBJ2-1; 8 nucleotides agree with TRBD1. Germline CDR1 and CDR2: SQVTM and ANQGSEA. Unmatched junction bases numbered 4, after V lost 5 bases and J lost 1 base. The CDR3 consists of 14 residues. The CDR3 reads CSVNRGYSYNEQFF. The DNA of the CDR3 is TGCAGCGTTAACAGGGGGTATTCCTACAATGAGCAGTTCTTC.

This clonotype occurred a few times. The rearrangement joins TRBV5-1 to TRBJ2-1; D may be TRBD2 (6 bases). Trimming removed 4 bases from V and 4 bases from J, with 15 bases in between. The CDR3 length is 15 residues. Germline V gives CDR1 SGHRS, CDR2 YFSETQ. The CDR3 DNA follows: TGCGCCAGCAGCATAGGGTTGGGGGGTTACAATGAGCAGTTCTTC. This encodes CASSIGLGGYNEQFF.

J is TRBJ2-7 and V is TRBV7-9; 8 bases align to TRBD2. With 7 bases clipped from V and 3 bases from J, the junction kept 2 bases outside the gene matches. Germline lookup yields CDR1 SEHNR and CDR2 FQNEAQ (reference sequence). This CDR3 has 12 amino acids. The DNA for the CDR3 is TGTGCCAGCACTCGGGGGGGCTACGAGCAGTACTTC. Amino acid sequence: CASTRGGYEQYF. Full variable domain (outside the CDR3, taken from reference TRBV7-9 and TRBJ2-7): DTGVSQNPRHKITKRGQNVTFRCDPISEHNRLYWYRQTLGQGPEFLTYFQNEAQLEKSRLLSDRFSAERPKGSFSTLEIQRTEQGDSAMYLCASTRGGYEQYFGPGTRLTVT.

This chain uses TRBV20-1 with TRBJ2-7; TRBD2 matches at 12 bases. Germline CDR1 is DFQATT and CDR2 is SNEGSKA (reference sequence). This CDR3 is built from 17 residues. After removal of 3 bases from V and 0 bases from J, the junction contained 9 bases not matched to a gene. CDR3 loop: CSASKGLAGISSYEQYF. CDR3 coding DNA: TGCAGTGCTAGCAAAGGACTAGCGGGAATTAGCTCCTACGAGCAGTACTTC.

This clonotype was counted ten times or more. This chain uses TRBV7-2 with TRBJ2-2, with a possible D match to TRBD1 (6 bases). The germline CDR1 and CDR2 sequences are SGHTA and FQGNSA. Trimming left V 0 bases short and J 0 bases short, with 11 bases between. This CDR3 region has 17 residues. CDR3 loop: CASSLAGALANTGELFF. CDR3 DNA sequence: TGTGCCAGCAGCTTAGCGGGGGCCCTAGCGAACACCGGGGAGCTGTTTTTT.

V gene TRBV5-1 combines with J gene TRBJ2-1; D is unresolved. The CDR3 has 13 amino acids. V gave up 0 bases and J gave up 8 bases, with 9 bases separating them. Germline V CDR1 and CDR2: SGHRS, YFSETQ. DNA of the CDR3: TGCGCCAGCAGCTTGGGGCCGAGCGATGAGCAGTTCTTC. Protein product: CASSLGPSDEQFF.

Ten or more counts support this clonotype. This chain joins TRBV7-8 and TRBJ2-7; TRBD1 matches 10 bases. The CDR3 has 15 residues. V trimming: 6 bases; J trimming: 0 bases; junction bases outside the gene matches: 5. Per the germline V gene, CDR1 is SGHVS and CDR2 is FQNEAQ. The CDR3 region is CASSHRTGGSYEQYF. Here the CDR3 DNA reads TGTGCCAGCAGTCATCGGACAGGGGGCTCCTACGAGCAGTACTTC.